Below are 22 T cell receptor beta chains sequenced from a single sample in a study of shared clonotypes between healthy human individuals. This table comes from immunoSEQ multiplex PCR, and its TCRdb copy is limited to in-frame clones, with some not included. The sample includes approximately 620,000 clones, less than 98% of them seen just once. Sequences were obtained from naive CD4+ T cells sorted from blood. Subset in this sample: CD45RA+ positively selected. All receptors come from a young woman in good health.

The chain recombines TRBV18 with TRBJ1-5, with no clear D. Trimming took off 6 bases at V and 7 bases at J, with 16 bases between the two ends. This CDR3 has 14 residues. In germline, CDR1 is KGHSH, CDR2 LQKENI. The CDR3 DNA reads TGTGCCAGCTCCCAGGAGGGAAGCTCCCAGCCCCAGCATTTT. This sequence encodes CASSQEGSSQPQHF.

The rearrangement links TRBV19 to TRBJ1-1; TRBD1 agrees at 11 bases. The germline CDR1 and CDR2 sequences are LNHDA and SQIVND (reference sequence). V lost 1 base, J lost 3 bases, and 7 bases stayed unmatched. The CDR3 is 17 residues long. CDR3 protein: CASSIARTGGWYTEAFF. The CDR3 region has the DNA TGTGCCAGTAGTATAGCCCGGACAGGGGGCTGGTACACTGAAGCTTTCTTT.

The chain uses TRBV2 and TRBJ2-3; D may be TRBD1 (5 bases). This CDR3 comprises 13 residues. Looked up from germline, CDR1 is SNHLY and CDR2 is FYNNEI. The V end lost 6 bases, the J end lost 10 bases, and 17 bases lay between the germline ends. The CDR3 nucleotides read TGTGCCAGCAGGGCCGTGGGGCCGGGTGCGCAGTATTTT. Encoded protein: CASRAVGPGAQYF.

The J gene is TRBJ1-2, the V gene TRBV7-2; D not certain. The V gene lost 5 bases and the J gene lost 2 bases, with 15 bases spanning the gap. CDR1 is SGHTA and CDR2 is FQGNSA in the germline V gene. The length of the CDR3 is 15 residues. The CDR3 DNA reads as TGTGCCAGCAGCCCCGAAAGAGTTCAGAACTATGGCTACACCTTC. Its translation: CASSPERVQNYGYTF. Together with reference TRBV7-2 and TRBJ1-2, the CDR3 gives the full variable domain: GAGVSQSPSNKVTEKGKDVELRCDPISGHTALYWYRQSLGQGLEFLIYFQGNSAPDKSGLPSDRFSAERTGGSVSTLTIQRTQQEDSAVYLCASSPERVQNYGYTFGSGTRLTVV.

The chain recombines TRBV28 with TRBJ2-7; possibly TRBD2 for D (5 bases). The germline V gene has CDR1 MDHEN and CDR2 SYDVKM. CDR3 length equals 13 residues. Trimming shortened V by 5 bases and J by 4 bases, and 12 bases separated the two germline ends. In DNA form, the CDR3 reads TGTGCCAGCAGTCAGGCGGACTCGTACGAGCAGTACTTC. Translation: CASSQADSYEQYF.

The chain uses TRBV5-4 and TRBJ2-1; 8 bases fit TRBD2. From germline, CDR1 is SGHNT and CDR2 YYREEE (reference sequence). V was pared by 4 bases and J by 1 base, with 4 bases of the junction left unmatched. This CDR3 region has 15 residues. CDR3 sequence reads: CASSVSSGSYNEQFF. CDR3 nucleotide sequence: TGTGCCAGCAGCGTTTCTAGCGGGTCCTACAATGAGCAGTTCTTC.

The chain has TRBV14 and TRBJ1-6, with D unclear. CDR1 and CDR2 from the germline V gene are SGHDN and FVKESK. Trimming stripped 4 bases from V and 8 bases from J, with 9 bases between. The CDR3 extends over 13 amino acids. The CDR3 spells CASSPRLDSPLHF. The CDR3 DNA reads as TGTGCCAGCAGCCCCCGACTCGATTCACCCCTCCACTTT. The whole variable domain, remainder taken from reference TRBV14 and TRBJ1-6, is EAGVTQFPSHSVIEKGQTVTLRCDPISGHDNLYWYRRVMGKEIKFLLHFVKESKQDESGMPNNRFLAERTGGTYSTLKVQPAELEDSGVYFCASSPRLDSPLHFGNGTRLTVT.

CDR3 DNA sequence: TGTGCCAGCAGCCATTACGAGGGCGAGCAGTACTTC. Protein: CASSHYEGEQYF. The J gene is TRBJ2-7, the V gene TRBV14; possible D gene TRBD2, 5 bases. The germline gives CDR1 SGHDN, CDR2 FVKESK. V dropped 3 bases and J dropped 6 bases, with 9 bases sitting between them. The CDR3 loop spans 12 amino acids.

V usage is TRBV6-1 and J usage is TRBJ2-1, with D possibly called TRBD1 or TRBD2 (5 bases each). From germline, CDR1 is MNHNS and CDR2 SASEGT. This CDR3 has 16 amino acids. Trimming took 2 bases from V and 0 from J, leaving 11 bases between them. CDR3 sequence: CASSERDGSSYNEQFF. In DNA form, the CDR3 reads TGTGCCAGCAGTGAACGGGACGGAAGCTCCTACAATGAGCAGTTCTTC.

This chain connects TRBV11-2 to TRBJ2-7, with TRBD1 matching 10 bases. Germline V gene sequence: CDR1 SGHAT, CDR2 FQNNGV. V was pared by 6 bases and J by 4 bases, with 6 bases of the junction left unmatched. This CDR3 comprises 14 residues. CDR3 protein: CASRNMGQGYEQYF. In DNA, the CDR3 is TGTGCCAGCAGAAACATGGGACAGGGGTACGAGCAGTACTTC.

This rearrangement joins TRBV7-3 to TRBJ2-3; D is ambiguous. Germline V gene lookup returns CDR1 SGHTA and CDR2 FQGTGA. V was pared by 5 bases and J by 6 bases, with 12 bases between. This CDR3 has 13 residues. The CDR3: CASSRGRSDTQYF. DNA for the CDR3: TGTGCCAGCAGCCGTGGTCGGTCTGATACGCAGTATTTT.

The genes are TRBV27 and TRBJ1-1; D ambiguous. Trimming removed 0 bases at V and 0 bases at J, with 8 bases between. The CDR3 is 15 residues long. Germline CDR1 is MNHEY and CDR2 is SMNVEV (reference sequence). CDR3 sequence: CASSLSVGVNTEAFF. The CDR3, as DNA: TGTGCCAGCAGTTTATCAGTTGGGGTGAACACTGAAGCTTTCTTT.

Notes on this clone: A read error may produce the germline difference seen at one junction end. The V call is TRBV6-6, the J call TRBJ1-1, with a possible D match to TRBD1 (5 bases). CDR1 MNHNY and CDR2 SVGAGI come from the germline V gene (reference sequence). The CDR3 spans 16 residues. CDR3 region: CATSWGTVAMNTEAFF. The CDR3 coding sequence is TGTGCCACCAGTTGGGGGACGGTTGCCATGAACACTGAAGCTTTCTTT.

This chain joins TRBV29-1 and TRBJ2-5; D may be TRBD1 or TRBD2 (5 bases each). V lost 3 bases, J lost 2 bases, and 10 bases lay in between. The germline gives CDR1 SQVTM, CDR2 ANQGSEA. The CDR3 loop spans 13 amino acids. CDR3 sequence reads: CSVDGTVQETQYF. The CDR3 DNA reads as TGCAGCGTTGACGGGACGGTGCAAGAGACCCAGTACTTC.

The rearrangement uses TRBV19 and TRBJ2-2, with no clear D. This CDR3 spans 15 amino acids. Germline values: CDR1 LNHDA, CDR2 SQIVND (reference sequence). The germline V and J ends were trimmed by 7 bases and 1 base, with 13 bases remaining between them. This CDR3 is CASKAVGKNTGELFF. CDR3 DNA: TGTGCCAGTAAGGCCGTTGGGAAGAACACCGGGGAGCTGTTTTTT.

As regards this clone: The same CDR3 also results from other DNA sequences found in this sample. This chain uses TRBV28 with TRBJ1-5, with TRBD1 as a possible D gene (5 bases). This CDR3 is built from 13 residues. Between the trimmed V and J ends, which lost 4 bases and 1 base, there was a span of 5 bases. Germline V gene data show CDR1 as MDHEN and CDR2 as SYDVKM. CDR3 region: CASSWDSNQPQHF. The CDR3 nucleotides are TGTGCCAGCAGTTGGGACAGCAATCAGCCCCAGCATTTT. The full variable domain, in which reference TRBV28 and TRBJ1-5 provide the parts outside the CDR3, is DVKVTQSSRYLVKRTGEKVFLECVQDMDHENMFWYRQDPGLGLRLIYFSYDVKMKEKGDIPEGYSVSREKKERFSLILESASTNQTSMYLCASSWDSNQPQHFGDGTRLSIL.

The CDR3 sequence: CATAVQGDSYEQYF. CDR3 DNA: TGTGCCACCGCGGTCCAGGGGGACTCCTACGAGCAGTACTTC. J is TRBJ2-7 and V is TRBV7-2; 7 bases fit TRBD1. V dropped 10 bases and J dropped 0; count of bases not matched to a gene: 9. The germline gives CDR1 SGHTA, CDR2 FQGNSA. There are 14 residues in the CDR3.

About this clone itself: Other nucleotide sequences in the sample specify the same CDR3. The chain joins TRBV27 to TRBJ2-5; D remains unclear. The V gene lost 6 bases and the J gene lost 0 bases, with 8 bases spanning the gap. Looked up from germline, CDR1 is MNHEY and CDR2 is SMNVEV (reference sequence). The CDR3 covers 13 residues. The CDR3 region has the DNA TGTGCCAGCAGCCTTATCTACCAAGAGACCCAGTACTTC. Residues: CASSLIYQETQYF.

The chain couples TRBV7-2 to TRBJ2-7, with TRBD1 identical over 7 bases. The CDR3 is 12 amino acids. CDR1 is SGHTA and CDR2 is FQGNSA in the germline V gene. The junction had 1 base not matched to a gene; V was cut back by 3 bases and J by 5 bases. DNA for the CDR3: TGTGCCAGCAGCTTCACAGGGGACGAGCAGTACTTC. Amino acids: CASSFTGDEQYF.

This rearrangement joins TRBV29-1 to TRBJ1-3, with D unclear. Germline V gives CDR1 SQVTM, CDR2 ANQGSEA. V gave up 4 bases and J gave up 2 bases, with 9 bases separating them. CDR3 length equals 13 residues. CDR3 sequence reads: CSVAAEAGNTIYF. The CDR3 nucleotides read TGCAGCGTTGCGGCGGAGGCTGGAAACACCATATATTTT.

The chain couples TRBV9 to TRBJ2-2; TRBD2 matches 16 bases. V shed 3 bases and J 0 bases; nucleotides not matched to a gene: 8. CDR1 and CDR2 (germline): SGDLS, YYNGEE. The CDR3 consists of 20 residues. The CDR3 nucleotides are TGTGCCAGCAGCGCCGGGACTAGCGGGAGGGGATCCGCGAACACCGGGGAGCTGTTTTTT. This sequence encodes CASSAGTSGRGSANTGELFF.

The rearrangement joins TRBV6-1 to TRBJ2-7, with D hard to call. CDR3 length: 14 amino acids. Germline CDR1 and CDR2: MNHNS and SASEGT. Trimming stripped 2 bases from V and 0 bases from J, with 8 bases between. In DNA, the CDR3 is TGTGCCAGCAGTGAAAAGGGCAGCTCCTACGAGCAGTACTTC. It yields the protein CASSEKGSSYEQYF.